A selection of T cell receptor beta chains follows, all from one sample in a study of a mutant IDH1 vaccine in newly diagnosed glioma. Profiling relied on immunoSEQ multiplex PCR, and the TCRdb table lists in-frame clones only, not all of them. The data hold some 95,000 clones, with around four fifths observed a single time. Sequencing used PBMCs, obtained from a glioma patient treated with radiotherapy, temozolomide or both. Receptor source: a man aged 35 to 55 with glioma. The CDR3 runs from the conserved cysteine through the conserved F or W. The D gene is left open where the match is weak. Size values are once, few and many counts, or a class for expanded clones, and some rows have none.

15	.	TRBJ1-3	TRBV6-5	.	TGTGCCAGCAGTTACCTCCTCGGAACTGGAAACACCATATATTTT	CASSYLLGTGNTIYF
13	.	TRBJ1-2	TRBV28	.	TGTGCCAGCAGCCCTAGGGAGAACTATGGCTACACCTTC	CASSPRENYGYTF
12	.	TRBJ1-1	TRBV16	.	TGTGCCAGCAGCCAAACCGGATATGAAGCTTTCTTT	CASSQTGYEAFF
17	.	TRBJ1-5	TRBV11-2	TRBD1	TGTGCCAGCAGCCCGTACACAGGGGGGGGGAGTTATCAGCCCCAGCATTTT	CASSPYTGGGSYQPQHF
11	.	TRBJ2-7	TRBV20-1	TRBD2	TGCACCACGGGAGGGCCCTACGAGCAGTACTTC	CTTGGPYEQYF
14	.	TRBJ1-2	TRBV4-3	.	TGCGCCAGCAGCCAAGATCCGGGGGACTATGGCTACACCTTC	CASSQDPGDYGYTF
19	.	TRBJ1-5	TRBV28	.	TGTGCCAGCAGTCCTTGGGGGCCTGGGGGATCTCATGGCAATCAGCCCCAGCATTTT	CASSPWGPGGSHGNQPQHF
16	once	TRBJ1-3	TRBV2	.	TGTGCCAGCGGTCGGGCAGGCGCCCGCTCTGGAAACACCATATATTTT	CASGRAGARSGNTIYF
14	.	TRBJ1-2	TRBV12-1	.	TGTGCCAGCAGCCGGGGGAGCCACCACTATGGCTACACCTTC	CASSRGSHHYGYTF
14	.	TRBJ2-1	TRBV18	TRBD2	TGTGCCAGCCCCAAACCGGGGGGGGGTAATGAGCAGTTCTTC	CASPKPGGGNEQFF
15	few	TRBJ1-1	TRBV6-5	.	TGTGCCAGCAGCCCTACCCAGGCGATGAACACTGAAGCTTTCTTT	CASSPTQAMNTEAFF
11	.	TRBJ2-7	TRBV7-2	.	TGTGCCAACAGCGATCGCTACGAGCAGTACTTC	CANSDRYEQYF